This T cell receptor (beta chain) was identified during a study of T cells in Graves' hyperthyroidism and ophthalmopathy. Study background: The authors collected peripheral blood at initial diagnosis, before any treatment.

Amplification yielded TCR beta CDR3 regions, with RNA transcripts as the source. In the first-round RT-PCR of the TCR CDR3, the HTBI primer set was used. TCRdb redid the calling of the multiplex PCR reads with MiXCR, one entry per CDR3 protein. The sample consists of under 300,000 distinct CDR3 sequences, about 20% of them appearing once. Germline lookup yields CDR1 MNHEY and CDR2 SMNVEV (reference sequence). V was trimmed by 10 bases and J by 5 bases, leaving 12 bases between them. This CDR3 comprises 12 residues. Study-wide results and limits: Stable hyperthyroidism was separated from ophthalmopathy by a model based on 13 V-J features. Clonotypes that were expanded in thyroid above 0.001 mostly appeared in blood too.

This clonotype was observed once. Its antigen is still unknown. The study left out patients who had uncontrolled infection, other autoimmune disease, pregnancy or lactation. V and J are TRBV27 and TRBJ1-5, with a tentative D call TRBD1 (6 bases). The clonotype comes from a man between 25 and 39 years old with Graves' ophthalmopathy. The sequencing sample was made of blood. Written as DNA, the CDR3 is TGTGCCAAAACGACAGGTCATCAGCCCCAGCATTTT. Translated, it gives CAKTTGHQPQHF.